This T cell receptor beta chain was documented in a study of response to subunit inactivated influenza vaccine (dated by TCRdb to between 2017 and 2018). Describing the broader study: The study used deep quantitative T cell receptor repertoire profiling to track responses to a trivalent subunit inactivated influenza vaccine.

The germline V gene (reference sequence) yields SEHNR for CDR1 and FQNEAQ for CDR2. The germline V and J ends show losses of 7 bases and 5 bases respectively, and no gene match explains 9 bases of the junction. The CDR3 numbers 15 residues from cysteine through phenylalanine. Kept here is only the CDR3 DNA, which spans 45 bases and is read in frame from base 1. Of note for this clonotype: The specificity of this receptor is unknown. Per-nucleotide qualities are absent, and no much larger clonotype sits a single base away.

General findings and caveats noted by the study authors: The authors suggested that each seasonal influenza vaccination may recruit only a limited number of new T cells.

Library construction relied on RT-PCR. TCRdb lists the instrument as Illumina HiSeq 2500. The public reads were quality trimmed at Q25 with fastp and then assembled into clones with MiXCR by TCRdb, keeping productive beta chains. CDR3 protein sequences are deduplicated, and each keeps its most common genes and DNA. The table for this sample lists about 700,000 distinct CDR3 sequences; 15% to 19% of them were counted only once. The ten largest clones capture roughly 11% of the sample. The receptor comes from a man aged 50 or older who received an inactivated influenza vaccine. Donor details come from another sample of the same person, matched by shared clones. The sequence is built from TRBV7-9 and TRBJ2-3; TRBD2 fits 10 bases in the junction. Here the sequenced sample was PBMCs from blood, taken 11 to 12 days after vaccination. DNA sequence: TGTGCCAGCAATCCCCTAGCGGGAGTTGGAGATACGCAGTATTTT. The translation is CASNPLAGVGDTQYF. The variable domain in full, with residues beyond the CDR3 obtained from the reference TRBV7-9 and TRBJ2-3 genes, is DTGVSQNPRHKITKRGQNVTFRCDPISEHNRLYWYRQTLGQGPEFLTYFQNEAQLEKSRLLSDRFSAERPKGSFSTLEIQRTEQGDSAMYLCASNPLAGVGDTQYFGPGTRLTVL.